This T cell receptor (beta chain) derives from a study of T cell responses to AZD1222 COVID-19 vaccine. The assay was immunoSEQ multiplex PCR, and TCRdb's table has in-frame clones only and misses some. This table has over 100,000 clones, roughly 88% appearing once. Germline V gene data show CDR1 as MNHEY and CDR2 as SVGEGT. Trimming took off 4 bases at V and 7 bases at J, with 7 bases between the two ends. The CDR3 extends over 11 amino acids. The clonotype comes from an adult in good health. The specimen comprised peripheral blood, sampled on day 0 of MenACWY control vaccination. The chain carries TRBV6-2 or TRBV6-3 and TRBJ1-2; no reliable D call. CDR3 nucleotides: TGTGCCAGCAGTTCCGGAGGTGGCTACACCTTC. Translation: CASSSGGGYTF.